This TCR beta chain emerged from a study of cytotoxic CD8 clonotypes in ibrutinib-treated CLL. In the study overall: Among patients, 24 responded partially and 2 completely; approximately 15 then stayed remitted and roughly 12 progressed after median roughly 68 months. Study observations and caveats: Clonality increased with ibrutinib response but returned toward baseline at progression. Collection times varied between progressing and sustained-remission patients.

This clone is a singleton in its sample. Its target is not known. V shed 8 bases and J shed 0 bases, with 23 bases lying between them. This CDR3 is 17 amino acids long. CDR1 and CDR2 from the germline V gene are LNHDA and SQIVND (reference sequence). Sequenced by immunoSEQ multiplex PCR; TCRdb stores in-frame clones only, minus some. The sample holds 140,000 to 150,000 clones; about 80% are singletons and the top ten take approximately 5.1%. Sequenced here: PBMCs, sampled after 24 months of ibrutinib treatment. The chain combines TRBV19 with TRBJ2-7, with TRBD2 as a possible D gene (6 bases). This sequence was found in a human donor with chronic lymphocytic leukemia. CDR3 amino acids: CASHNTHAGGSSYEQYF. The CDR3 DNA follows: TGTGCCAGTCACAACACCCATGCTGGGGGGAGCTCCTACGAGCAGTACTTC.